The clone carrying this T cell receptor beta chain was detected ten times or more. Its cognate antigen is unknown. There are 15 residues in the CDR3. Germline CDR1 is SGHVS and CDR2 is FNYEAQ. Trimming left V 0 bases short and J 6 bases short, with 11 bases between. The data were taken from a study of T cells after yellow fever vaccination. Study-wide results and limits: Booster samples showed a return of most primary-vaccination clones (roughly 96% CD4, 70% to 90% CD8).

Making TCR cDNA involved 5'RACE template switching, which added UMIs and a universal primer site. TCRdb reprocessed the 5' RACE reads with MiXCR, giving one entry per CDR3 protein. The repertoire holds approximately 300,000 distinct CDR3 sequences, with around 6.8% as singletons. This rearrangement joins TRBV7-6 to TRBJ2-2; D might be TRBD1 (6 bases). This specimen consisted of PBMCs, obtained roughly 45 days after the first yellow fever vaccination. This TCR was sampled from a man between 18 and 35 years old who received the YFV17D yellow fever vaccine. CDR3 nucleotide sequence: TGTGCCAGCAGCTTAGCTACAGGGCCCGCCGGGGAGCTGTTTTTT. This gives the protein CASSLATGPAGELFF.